The 7 T cell receptor beta chains below were found in one sample sequenced in a study of blood T cell repertoires in COVID-19. The assay was immunoSEQ multiplex PCR, and TCRdb's table has in-frame clones only and misses some. The repertoire has 150,000 to 180,000 clones, 80% to 90% of them found once; the top ten carry 15%. Input material: peripheral blood. The receptors stem from a middle-aged woman with acute or convalescent COVID-19.

This chain connects TRBV15 to TRBJ1-5, with no clear D. Germline CDR1 reads LNHNV; CDR2 reads YYDKDF (reference sequence). V was pared by 3 bases and J by 1 base, with 19 bases between. The CDR3 runs to 18 residues. The CDR3 protein is CATSREEWTDLSNQPQHF. The DNA for the CDR3 is TGTGCCACCAGCAGGGAGGAATGGACGGATCTCAGCAATCAGCCCCAGCATTTT.

V is TRBV30 and J is TRBJ1-1; no reliable D call. CDR3 length: 13 amino acids. CDR1 is GTSNPN and CDR2 is SVGIG in the germline V gene (reference sequence). V was trimmed by 2 bases and J by 0 bases, leaving 7 bases between them. CDR3 sequence (DNA): TGTGCCTGGAGTCCGTACTTGAACACTGAAGCTTTCTTT. It is translated as CAWSPYLNTEAFF.

The chain couples TRBV28 to TRBJ1-5; weak D call: TRBD1 (5 bases). The length of the CDR3 is 15 residues. V was cut by 3 bases and J by 4 bases, with 13 bases left in between. Germline values: CDR1 MDHEN, CDR2 SYDVKM. The DNA of the CDR3 is TGTGCCAGCAGTTTGGGGGGGACCAATAATCAGCCCCAGCATTTT. Translated: CASSLGGTNNQPQHF.

The chain combines TRBV6-6 with TRBJ2-7, with TRBD1 as a possible D gene (5 bases). This CDR3 comprises 13 residues. The germline gives CDR1 MNHNY, CDR2 SVGAGI (reference sequence). V gave up 6 bases and J gave up 3 bases, with 12 bases separating them. CDR3 bases: TGTGCCAGCAGAGAAGGACACGTCTACGAGCAGTACTTC. Amino acid sequence: CASREGHVYEQYF.

CDR3 sequence: CASSQDAGATYEQYF. The CDR3 region has the DNA TGTGCCAGCAGCCAAGACGCGGGGGCAACCTACGAGCAGTACTTC. The J gene is TRBJ2-7, the V gene TRBV4-2, with D perhaps TRBD2 (7 bases). The V gene lost 0 bases and the J gene lost 2 bases, with 11 bases spanning the gap. This CDR3 is 15 amino acids long. CDR1 and CDR2 (germline): LGHNA, YNFKEQ.

V is TRBV2 and J is TRBJ2-7; 7 bases line up with TRBD1. Trimming took 6 bases from V and 2 from J; bases not matched to a gene: 4. The germline CDR1 and CDR2 sequences are SNHLY and FYNNEI. CDR3 size: 13 residues. CDR3 nucleotide sequence: TGTGCCAGCAGCGAGACAGGGACCTACGAGCAGTACTTC. Amino acids: CASSETGTYEQYF.

The chain combines TRBV5-1 with TRBJ2-7, with 7 bases identical to TRBD1. J was trimmed by 5 bases and V by 1 base; bases with no gene match: 6. The V gene's germline CDR1 is SGHRS and CDR2 YFSETQ. The CDR3 is made up of 14 amino acids. The CDR3 loop reads CASSLTGEGNEQYF. The CDR3 DNA reads TGCGCCAGCAGCTTGACAGGGGAAGGCAACGAGCAGTACTTC.